These T cell receptor beta chains were read from a single sample in a study of blood T cells in healthy people across ages. In TCRdb, the 5' RACE reads were re-called with MiXCR into one record per CDR3 protein. The sample has about 1.6 million distinct CDR3 sequences, about 31% seen once. Material: blood. Every receptor here comes from a woman in her 30s in good health. Both conserved end residues are part of each CDR3. The order of the fields is D gene, V gene, clone size, J gene, CDR3 DNA, CDR3 protein. D genes are given only for firm matches. Expanded clones get a size class; other rows say once, few or many, or leave the size out.

D: TRBD1; V: TRBV7-8; size: -; J: TRBJ1-1; DNA: TGTGCCAGCAGCTTTGGGGCCGACAGGGGGACCACTGAAGCTTTCTTT; CDR3: CASSFGADRGTTEAFF
D: -; V: TRBV20-1; size: -; J: TRBJ2-5; DNA: TGCAGTGCTAGAAGGCTAGGGTCCAGCGAGACCCAGTACTTC; CDR3: CSARRLGSSETQYF
D: TRBD1; V: TRBV7-8; size: few; J: TRBJ2-6; DNA: TGTGCCAGCAGCCAAGAACAGGGGGCGCCTGGGGCCAACGTCCTGACTTTC; CDR3: CASSQEQGAPGANVLTF
D: -; V: TRBV5-1; size: few; J: TRBJ2-3; DNA: TGCGCCAGCAGCTTGGGACAGTATTTCACAGATACGCAGTATTTT; CDR3: CASSLGQYFTDTQYF
D: -; V: TRBV28; size: few; J: TRBJ2-7; DNA: TGTGCCAGCAAACAGGGTTCGTACGAGCAGTACTTC; CDR3: CASKQGSYEQYF
D: -; V: TRBV5-1; size: -; J: TRBJ1-1; DNA: TGCGCCAGCAGCTCCAGACAGTTTTCCATGAACACTGAAGCTTTCTTT; CDR3: CASSSRQFSMNTEAFF
D: -; V: TRBV7-9; size: few; J: TRBJ1-1; DNA: TGTGCCAGCAGCTCCTTACAGGCGGGAAACACTGAAGCTTTCTTT; CDR3: CASSSLQAGNTEAFF
D: TRBD1; V: TRBV4-1; size: -; J: TRBJ1-1; DNA: TGCGCCAGCAGCCAACTCTGGACAGGGGAGGACACTGAAGCTTTCTTT; CDR3: CASSQLWTGEDTEAFF
D: TRBD1; V: TRBV28; size: few; J: TRBJ2-3; DNA: TGTGCCAGCAGTCGCCTGAGAAGACAGGGAAAAGATACGCAGTATTTT; CDR3: CASSRLRRQGKDTQYF
D: -; V: TRBV2; size: few; J: TRBJ2-5; DNA: TGTGCCAGCAGCACCGGGACTCACCAAGAGACCCAGTACTTC; CDR3: CASSTGTHQETQYF
D: TRBD2; V: TRBV19; size: -; J: TRBJ2-1; DNA: TGTGCCTCGAGCGGGAGGGGGGTCAATGAGCAGTTCTTC; CDR3: CASSGRGVNEQFF
D: -; V: TRBV6-1; size: -; J: TRBJ2-3; DNA: TGTGTCAGCAGCGCCGTATCAGATACGCAGTATTTT; CDR3: CVSSAVSDTQYF
D: TRBD2; V: TRBV5-1; size: -; J: TRBJ2-1; DNA: TGCGCCAGCAGTCCTCTAGCGGGGGGGTCGGGGTTTGAGCAGTTCTTC; CDR3: CASSPLAGGSGFEQFF
D: -; V: TRBV27; size: -; J: TRBJ1-4; DNA: TGTGCCAGCAGTTTATCGCCAGGAGGCAATGAAAAACTGTTTTTT; CDR3: CASSLSPGGNEKLFF
D: TRBD2; V: TRBV10-3; size: many; J: TRBJ2-7; DNA: TGTGCCATCAGTGGGTATAGCGGGACTCCCTCCTACGAGCAGTACTTC; CDR3: CAISGYSGTPSYEQYF
D: TRBD2; V: TRBV20-1; size: -; J: TRBJ2-7; DNA: TGCAGTGCTCGTAACTGGGGGCGGGGGGCTGACGAGCAGTACTTC; CDR3: CSARNWGRGADEQYF
D: -; V: TRBV9; size: once; J: TRBJ2-7; DNA: TGTGCCAGCAGCGTAGAGGGACTGGGGGGAAACGAGCAGTACTTC; CDR3: CASSVEGLGGNEQYF
D: TRBD1; V: TRBV18; size: -; J: TRBJ2-7; DNA: TGTGCCAGCTCACCCTCGACAGGGGTCGAGCAGTACTTC; CDR3: CASSPSTGVEQYF
D: -; V: TRBV5-1; size: once; J: TRBJ2-7; DNA: TGCGCCAGCAGCTTGGGAGCAGGGTCAGAGATCCAGTACTTC; CDR3: CASSLGAGSEIQYF
D: -; V: TRBV3-1; size: -; J: TRBJ2-7; DNA: TGTGCCAGCAGCCAGGGAAATCCCTACGAGCAGTACTTC; CDR3: CASSQGNPYEQYF
D: -; V: TRBV30; size: -; J: TRBJ1-2; DNA: TGTGCCTGGAGTGTACCAGGAGCCTACACCTTC; CDR3: CAWSVPGAYTF
D: -; V: TRBV4-2; size: few; J: TRBJ2-1; DNA: TGTGCCAGCAGCTTACTTAGCGGCAGCTCCTACAATGAGCAGTTCTTC; CDR3: CASSLLSGSSYNEQFF
D: -; V: TRBV27; size: few; J: TRBJ2-7; DNA: TGTGCCAGCTGGGGACACCAGAGCTCCTACGAGCAGTACTTC; CDR3: CASWGHQSSYEQYF
D: -; V: TRBV6-2/TRBV6-3; size: few; J: TRBJ2-4; DNA: TGTGCCAGCAGTTTCCCGGGACTCAGTGAGCAGTACTTC; CDR3: CASSFPGLSEQYF
D: -; V: TRBV6-5; size: -; J: TRBJ2-1; DNA: TGTGCCAGCAGTTACTCTGAGGCTTCTCCCGATGAGCAGTTCTTC; CDR3: CASSYSEASPDEQFF
D: TRBD1; V: TRBV10-3; size: few; J: TRBJ1-1; DNA: TGTGCCATCAGTGAACAGGGGCTGCAAGCTTTCTTT; CDR3: CAISEQGLQAFF
D: -; V: TRBV5-1; size: few; J: TRBJ2-3; DNA: TGCGCCAGCAGCTCGAAGCCCGAGACCCCTGGGGGCACAGATACGCAGTATTTT; CDR3: CASSSKPETPGGTDTQYF
D: TRBD1; V: TRBV28; size: -; J: TRBJ1-2; DNA: TGTGCCAGCAGTTCCCCCCTCGGGACAGGGTTTATCCGTGGCTACACCTTC; CDR3: CASSSPLGTGFIRGYTF
D: TRBD2; V: TRBV18; size: -; J: TRBJ2-7; DNA: TGTGCCAGCTCACCACTCCTAGCGGGTAGTAGGCTCTCCGAGCAGTACTTC; CDR3: CASSPLLAGSRLSEQYF
D: TRBD1; V: TRBV30; size: -; J: TRBJ1-1; DNA: TGTGCCTGGAAGACAGGGGTGGATATGGGCACTGAAGCTTTCTTT; CDR3: CAWKTGVDMGTEAFF
D: -; V: TRBV5-1; size: few; J: TRBJ2-5; DNA: TGCGCCAGCAGCTGGGTGGGGGCGAAGGAGACCCAGTACTTC; CDR3: CASSWVGAKETQYF
D: -; V: TRBV4-1; size: many; J: TRBJ2-7; DNA: TGCGCCAGCAGCCATACATGGGGATCAAACGAGCAGTACTTC; CDR3: CASSHTWGSNEQYF
D: TRBD2; V: TRBV3-1; size: -; J: TRBJ2-3; DNA: TGTGCCAGCAGCCAAAGGACAGCGGGAGGGCCATGGGATACGCAGTATTTT; CDR3: CASSQRTAGGPWDTQYF
D: -; V: TRBV5-1; size: few; J: TRBJ2-7; DNA: TGCGCCAGCAGCTTGGGCGTTAGCGGAACCTACGAGCAGTACTTC; CDR3: CASSLGVSGTYEQYF
D: TRBD1; V: TRBV6-5; size: -; J: TRBJ1-6; DNA: TGTGCCAGCAGTTACGGGACAGGGGGTAATTCCTATAATTCACCCCTCCACTTT; CDR3: CASSYGTGGNSYNSPLHF
D: -; V: TRBV30; size: -; J: TRBJ1-1; DNA: TGTGCCTGGAGTGTACGAGAGACTTACACTGAAGCTTTCTTT; CDR3: CAWSVRETYTEAFF
D: TRBD1; V: TRBV10-3; size: -; J: TRBJ2-1; DNA: TGTACCATCAGGGGACAGGGCCCCTACAATGAGCAGTTCTTC; CDR3: CTIRGQGPYNEQFF
D: TRBD1; V: TRBV5-4; size: many; J: TRBJ2-1; DNA: TGTGCCAGCAGCGGGGACAGGGAGAGGACCTACAATGAGCAGTTCTTC; CDR3: CASSGDRERTYNEQFF
D: -; V: TRBV15; size: few; J: TRBJ2-1; DNA: TGTGCCACCAGCAGATATAGGAGTAAGCCTAACAATGAGCAGTTCTTC; CDR3: CATSRYRSKPNNEQFF
D: TRBD2; V: TRBV7-8; size: -; J: TRBJ2-7; DNA: TGCGCCAGCAGCGCGGCGGGGACTAGCGTCTACAATGAGCAGTACTTC; CDR3: CASSAAGTSVYNEQYF
D: TRBD1; V: TRBV5-1; size: few; J: TRBJ2-3; DNA: TGCGCCAGCAGCTTGGCTCGGACAGGGGGCACAGATACGCAGTATTTT; CDR3: CASSLARTGGTDTQYF
D: TRBD2; V: TRBV29-1; size: few; J: TRBJ2-2; DNA: TGCAGCGTCCGGACAGTACTAGCGGAGGCGAACACCGGGGAGCTGTTTTTT; CDR3: CSVRTVLAEANTGELFF
D: -; V: TRBV5-1; size: few; J: TRBJ1-2; DNA: TGCGCCAGCAGCTTGGGCGGTGTGATGGGGACGACTAACTATGGCTACACCTTC; CDR3: CASSLGGVMGTTNYGYTF
D: -; V: TRBV5-1; size: -; J: TRBJ2-1; DNA: TGCGCCAGCAGCTTGTCGCTAGCCATCAATGAGCAGTTCTTC; CDR3: CASSLSLAINEQFF
D: -; V: TRBV9; size: -; J: TRBJ1-5; DNA: TGTGCCAGCAGCGTAGACGGCGGGGCGAGGCCCCAGCATTTT; CDR3: CASSVDGGARPQHF
D: -; V: TRBV29-1; size: -; J: TRBJ2-1; DNA: TGCAGCGTTGTCCCCGAAGGGGGGGCCTACAATGAGCGGTTCTTC; CDR3: CSVVPEGGAYNERFF
D: TRBD1; V: TRBV29-1; size: few; J: TRBJ1-2; DNA: TGCAGCGTTGAAGATCGGGACAGTCTCTATGGCTACACCTTC; CDR3: CSVEDRDSLYGYTF
D: -; V: TRBV9; size: -; J: TRBJ2-5; DNA: TGTGCCAGCAGCGGAGGAGGGGGGGACGCGGAGACCCAGTACTTC; CDR3: CASSGGGGDAETQYF
D: -; V: TRBV27; size: -; J: TRBJ2-5; DNA: TGTGCCAGCAGTCTCGCAGGGGGGCTGGGAGAGACCCAGTACTTC; CDR3: CASSLAGGLGETQYF
D: TRBD1; V: TRBV7-9; size: -; J: TRBJ2-6; DNA: TGTGCCAGCAGCCAGACAGGGATCCCACTCTCTGGGGCCAACGTCCTGACTTTC; CDR3: CASSQTGIPLSGANVLTF
D: -; V: TRBV4-2; size: few; J: TRBJ1-2; DNA: TGTGCCAGCAGCCAAGAAGACAGGCTATATGGCTACACCTTC; CDR3: CASSQEDRLYGYTF